The clone carrying this T cell receptor beta chain has just one count. Between the trimmed V and J ends, which lost 7 bases and 9 bases, there was a span of 17 bases. CDR3 length equals 14 residues. Looked up from germline, CDR1 is SGHKS and CDR2 is YYEKEE (reference sequence). This entry comes from a study of blood T cell repertoires in COVID-19. Study background: Acute-phase and convalescent COVID-19 samples originated in the United States, Italy and Spain. T cells, B-cell-depleted T cells, or PBMCs provided the cDNA or gDNA that served as material.

Methods used by the authors: From reference gene primer amplification, estimates of nucleated cell counts were derived. Clones were sequenced by immunoSEQ multiplex PCR, and TCRdb holds only the in-frame ones, with some missing. That table gives V, J and clone size, and the DNA gave D and trimming. The sample contains about 150,000 clones, over 70% of which appear only once. The rearrangement uses TRBV5-5 and TRBJ1-6; TRBD1 might be the D (5 bases). The clonotype comes from a man older than 75 with acute or convalescent COVID-19. The sample taken for sequencing was peripheral blood. Written as DNA, the CDR3 is TGTGCCAGCTTTCGGGAGGGAAGGGGTTCACCCCTCCACTTT. It translates to CASFREGRGSPLHF.